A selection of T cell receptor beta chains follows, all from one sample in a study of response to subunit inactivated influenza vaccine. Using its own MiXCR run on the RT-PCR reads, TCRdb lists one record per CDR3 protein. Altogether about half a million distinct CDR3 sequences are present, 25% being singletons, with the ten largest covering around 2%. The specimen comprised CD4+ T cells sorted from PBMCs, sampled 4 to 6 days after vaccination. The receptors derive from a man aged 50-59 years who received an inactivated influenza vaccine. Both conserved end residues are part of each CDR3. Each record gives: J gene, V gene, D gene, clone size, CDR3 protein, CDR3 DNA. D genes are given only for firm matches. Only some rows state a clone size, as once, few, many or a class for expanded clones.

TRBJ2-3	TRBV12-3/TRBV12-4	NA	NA	CASSLGLVWGADTQYF	TGTGCCAGCAGTTTAGGGTTAGTCTGGGGGGCAGATACGCAGTATTTT
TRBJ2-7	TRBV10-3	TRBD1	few	CAISESGTGAYEQYF	TGTGCCATCAGTGAGTCTGGGACAGGGGCCTACGAGCAGTACTTC
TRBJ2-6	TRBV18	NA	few	CASSPRIPGQTSGANVLTF	TGTGCCAGCTCACCAAGGATACCAGGACAGACCTCTGGGGCCAACGTCCTGACTTTC
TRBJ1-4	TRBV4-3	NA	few	CASSTRAQGRNEKLFF	TGCGCCAGCAGCACCCGGGCCCAGGGTAGGAATGAAAAACTGTTTTTT
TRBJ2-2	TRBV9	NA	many	CASSTKGELFF	TGTGCCAGCAGCACCAAAGGGGAGCTGTTTTTT
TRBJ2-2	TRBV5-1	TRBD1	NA	CASSQSGTGSTGELFF	TGCGCCAGCAGCCAGTCCGGGACAGGGAGCACCGGGGAGCTGTTTTTT
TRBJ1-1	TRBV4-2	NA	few	CASSPWMNTEAFF	TGTGCCAGCAGCCCCTGGATGAACACTGAAGCTTTCTTT
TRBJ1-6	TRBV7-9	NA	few	CASSLEVGNSPLHF	TGTGCCAGCAGCTTAGAGGTTGGCAATTCACCCCTCCACTTT
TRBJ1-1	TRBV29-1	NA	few	CSVDKGHLDTEAFF	TGCAGCGTCGACAAGGGACACCTCGACACTGAAGCTTTCTTT
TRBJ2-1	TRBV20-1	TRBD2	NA	CSASPAGTAYNEQFF	TGCAGTGCTAGTCCAGCGGGAACAGCCTACAATGAGCAGTTCTTC
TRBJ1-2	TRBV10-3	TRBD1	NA	CAISRQGDGYTF	TGTGCCATCAGTCGACAGGGGGATGGCTACACCTTC
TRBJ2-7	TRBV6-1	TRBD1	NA	CASRTDRGTYEQYF	TGTGCCAGCAGAACGGACAGGGGTACGTACGAGCAGTACTTC
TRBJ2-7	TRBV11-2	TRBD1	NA	CASSRSQGEKVSGRYF	TGTGCCAGCAGTCGAAGCCAGGGGGAAAAAGTGTCCGGGCGGTACTTC
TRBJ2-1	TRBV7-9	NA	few	CASSRRDQRLEQFF	TGTGCCAGCAGCCGAAGGGACCAGCGGTTAGAGCAGTTCTTC
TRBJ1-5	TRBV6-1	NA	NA	CAAHLETCHQPHHF	TGTGCCGCCCACCTGGAGACTTGTCATCAGCCCCACCATTTT
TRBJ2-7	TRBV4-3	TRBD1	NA	CASSQDQQGGYEQYF	TGCGCCAGCAGCCAAGATCAACAGGGGGGCTACGAGCAGTACTTC
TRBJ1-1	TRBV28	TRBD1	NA	CASSPGTGWTEAFF	TGTGCCAGCAGCCCCGGGACAGGGTGGACTGAAGCTTTCTTT